This T cell receptor beta chain was identified during a study of T cell repertoires in cytomegalovirus infection. Overall study findings and caveats: In two of eight donors, the top clonotype was HLA-C-restricted CMV-specific. Cumulative public TCR beta family frequency identified CMV carriers with the relevant HLA.

MiXCR, run by TCRdb on the reads, gives a single entry per CDR3 protein. The table records around 450,000 distinct CDR3 sequences, approximately 31% of them present only once. With regard to this clonotype: Its antigen is not identified.

The germline gives CDR1 LGHNA, CDR2 YSLEER. The CDR3 loop spans 17 amino acids. V gave up 4 bases and J gave up 2 bases; unmatched junction bases: 6. The material sequenced was PBMCs. The origin of this receptor is a human donor in good health (CMV status not recorded). Some clones in this sample may be carry-over from other donors' samples. The chain employs TRBV4-3 and TRBJ2-1; 12 bases fit TRBD2. The CDR3 region is CASSLSGLAGTYNEQFF. DNA for the CDR3: TGCGCCAGCAGCCTCTCAGGACTAGCGGGGACCTACAATGAGCAGTTCTTC.